Sequencing of this T cell receptor beta chain was carried out in a study of tumor-infiltrating lymphocytes in primary liver carcinoma. About the research overall: Male and female patients aged 30 to 69 years made up the cohort.

Study conclusions and caveats: Tumor-adjacent and tumor-blood pairs showed less overlap than tumor region pairs. Blood trailed tumors significantly in top-250-clone fraction (p = 0.039).

Germline V gene lookup returns CDR1 MGHRA and CDR2 YSYEKL. The CDR3 is 15 amino acids. Taking roughly 18-32 mg of unsorted bulk tissue, the authors co-extracted RNA and DNA. Every tumor was sampled at five separate regions. The template, about 550 ng total RNA, yielded TCR beta cDNA made with a constant-region primer. ARM-PCR was slightly modified, and three nested multiplex PCR rounds with it gave rise to the TCR beta libraries. With TRBV1-TRBV30 forward primers and a C-beta reverse primer, the first two PCR rounds were run for 10 cycles each. Via MiXCR, TCRdb re-called the multiplex PCR reads, giving one row per CDR3 protein. Of over 40,000 distinct CDR3 sequences listed, 70% to 80% are singletons. Regarding this clonotype: The antigen is undetermined. Sequence at one end of the junction differs from germline and may be a read error.

The sequence derives from a man aged 35 to 55 with primary liver carcinoma and hepatitis B virus infection. The chain couples TRBV4-1 to TRBJ1-4, with D uncertain. Source material: liver tumor tissue from sampling region 5. Subset here: tumor region T5, tumor centre. The CDR3 sequence: CASSQDTGLNEKLCF. CDR3 nucleotide sequence: TGCGCCAGCAGCCAAGACACGGGATTGAATGAAAAACTGTGTTTT.